The 18 T cell receptor beta chains in this list originate from one sample, sequenced in a study of human T cells and chemical hapten exposure. The authors' total RNA extraction used unfractionated whole blood. A single record per CDR3 protein comes from TCRdb applying MiXCR to the 5' RACE reads. The table includes roughly 110,000 distinct CDR3 sequences, 15% to 20% detected once. These receptors were taken from a human donor in good health.

The chain has TRBV27 and TRBJ2-6; 8 bases fit TRBD1. Unmatched junction bases numbered 11, after V lost 4 bases and J lost 0 bases. The CDR3 has 19 residues. The germline V gene encodes CDR1 MNHEY and CDR2 SMNVEV (reference sequence). CDR3 DNA: TGTGCCAGCAGTTCAAGAACCGGGACAGGAGCCTCTGGGGCCAACGTCCTGACTTTC. Translated: CASSSRTGTGASGANVLTF. Full variable domain (missing parts from reference TRBV27 and TRBJ2-6): EAQVTQNPRYLITVTGKKLTVTCSQNMNHEYMSWYRQDPGLGLRQIYYSMNVEVTDKGDVPEGYKVSRKEKRNFPLILESPSPNQTSLYFCASSSRTGTGASGANVLTFGAGSRLTVL.

This clonotype has only a few counts. The chain is built from TRBV20-1 and TRBJ2-3; either TRBD1 or TRBD2 may supply D (5 bases each). The CDR3 consists of 15 residues. V lost 2 bases and J lost 2, with 14 bases in between. Per the germline V gene, CDR1 is DFQATT and CDR2 is SNEGSKA (reference sequence). The CDR3 region has the DNA TGCAGTGCTAGATCCCGGGACCATCACACAGATACGCAGTATTTT. It is translated as CSARSRDHHTDTQYF.

This clonotype was detected a few times. This sequence joins TRBV12-3 or TRBV12-4 and TRBJ2-5; a possible D gene is TRBD1 (5 bases). CDR3 length: 18 residues. Trimming shortened V by 6 bases and J by 3 bases, and 26 bases separated the two germline ends. The CDR3 is CASSLTTGAGSRKETQYF. In nucleotides, the CDR3 is TGTGCCAGCAGCCTCACGACTGGGGCAGGGTCCAGGAAAGAGACCCAGTACTTC.

This clonotype was seen more than once but under ten times. The chain recombines TRBV27 with TRBJ2-7; 11 bases are shared with TRBD1. CDR1 is MNHEY, CDR2 SMNVEV, per germline (reference sequence). CDR3 size: 14 residues. V trimming: 5 bases; J trimming: 9 bases; junction bases outside the gene matches: 9. The CDR3 sequence: CASSPGTGGTGQYF. CDR3 DNA: TGTGCCAGCAGTCCCGGGACAGGGGGTACCGGGCAGTACTTC.

V gene TRBV19 combines with J gene TRBJ2-5, with 13 positions matching TRBD2. CDR3 size: 18 residues. J gave up 1 base and V 5 bases, and 10 bases lay outside the gene matches. Germline V gene lookup returns CDR1 LNHDA and CDR2 SQIVND (reference sequence). CDR3 residues: CASSLGLAGALLQETQYF. DNA of the CDR3: TGTGCCAGTAGTCTCGGACTAGCGGGAGCGCTACTCCAAGAGACCCAGTACTTC.

The rearrangement links TRBV6-5 to TRBJ2-1; 11 bases are shared with TRBD2. CDR1 is MNHEY, CDR2 SVGAGI, per germline. The junction had 4 bases not matched to a gene; V was cut back by 4 bases and J by 8 bases. CDR3 size: 14 residues. The CDR3 DNA reads TGTGCCAGCAGTTTAGCGGGAGGGCTCCATGAGCAGTTCTTC. Translation gives CASSLAGGLHEQFF.

V is TRBV7-3 and J is TRBJ2-3, with D tentatively TRBD2 (6 bases). In germline, CDR1 is SGHTA, CDR2 FQGTGA. CDR3 length: 14 residues. V dropped 5 bases and J dropped 0 bases, with 9 bases sitting between them. The CDR3 protein is CASSGGISTDTQYF. As DNA, the CDR3 is TGTGCCAGCAGCGGGGGGATCAGCACAGATACGCAGTATTTT.

The chain links TRBV29-1 to TRBJ2-1; 7 bases line up with TRBD2. Trimming removed 6 bases from V and 3 bases from J; junction bases left unmatched: 8. Per germline, CDR1 SQVTM and CDR2 ANQGSEA. This CDR3 region has 14 residues. For the CDR3, the DNA is TGCAGCGTCCCGAGGGCTAGCGGCTACAATGAGCAGTTCTTC. This encodes CSVPRASGYNEQFF.

The chain links TRBV7-2 to TRBJ1-5; 7 nucleotides align to TRBD1. Germline-derived CDR1 and CDR2 are SGHTA and FQGNSA. The CDR3 has 16 residues. V dropped 4 bases and J dropped 1; count of bases not matched to a gene: 7. DNA of the CDR3: TGTGCCAGCAGCTCTCCTGTCAGGGGGAGCAATCAGCCCCAGCATTTT. It codes for CASSSPVRGSNQPQHF.

The chain combines TRBV28 with TRBJ2-7; 11 positions agree with TRBD2. V lost 5 bases and J lost 7; bases outside the gene matches: 13. CDR3 length: 16 residues. Per the germline V gene, CDR1 is MDHEN and CDR2 is SYDVKM. CDR3 sequence: CASSLGTSGPRLEQYF. The CDR3 DNA sequence: TGTGCCAGCAGTCTCGGGACTAGCGGCCCCCGGCTTGAGCAGTACTTC.

CDR3 DNA: TGTGCCAGCAGCGCCCTAGCTGAAGCTTTCTTT. This encodes CASSALAEAFF. V and J are TRBV7-9 and TRBJ1-1; D is undetermined. Trimming left V 5 bases short and J 6 bases short, with 7 bases between. In germline, CDR1 is SEHNR, CDR2 FQNEAQ (reference sequence). The CDR3 is 11 residues long. The whole variable domain, remainder taken from reference TRBV7-9 and TRBJ1-1, is DTGVSQNPRHKITKRGQNVTFRCDPISEHNRLYWYRQTLGQGPEFLTYFQNEAQLEKSRLLSDRFSAERPKGSFSTLEIQRTEQGDSAMYLCASSALAEAFFGQGTRLTVV.

The chain employs TRBV25-1 and TRBJ1-1, with D possibly matching TRBD1 (6 bases). Germline assignment: CDR1 MGHDK and CDR2 SYGVNS. Trimming shortened V by 3 bases and J by 0 bases, and 11 bases separated the two germline ends. This CDR3 is 15 amino acids long. The CDR3 DNA reads TGTGCCAGCAGTGATACGGCAGGGGTGAACACTGAAGCTTTCTTT. Protein sequence: CASSDTAGVNTEAFF.

The chain employs TRBV3-1 and TRBJ1-2; D remains ambiguous. Germline lookup yields CDR1 LGHDT and CDR2 YNNKEL (reference sequence). The CDR3 has 13 residues. V shed 0 bases and J shed 8 bases, with 10 bases lying between them. CDR3 amino acids: CASSQESFNGYTF. As DNA, the CDR3 is TGTGCCAGCAGCCAAGAAAGCTTTAACGGCTACACCTTC.

This clonotype was observed a few times. The chain carries TRBV11-3 and TRBJ2-1; no clear D gene. This CDR3 contains 12 residues. Trimming took 2 bases from V and 6 from J, leaving 5 bases between them. Germline loops: CDR1 SGHNT, CDR2 YENEEA. CDR3 sequence (DNA): TGTGCCAGCAGCTTAAACCTCAATGAGCAGTTCTTC. Amino acid sequence: CASSLNLNEQFF.

The rearrangement uses TRBV12-3 or TRBV12-4 and TRBJ2-3, with D possibly being TRBD1 or TRBD2 (5 bases each). The CDR3 runs 16 residues. V lost 7 bases, J lost 5 bases, and 22 bases lay in between. Written as DNA, the CDR3 is TGTGCCAGCACTCCAACGGGGCAGGGAGCAGTAGATACGCAGTATTTT. Residues: CASTPTGQGAVDTQYF.

The CDR3 protein is CASSLVGRTSRGRGDTQYF. CDR3 in DNA: TGTGCCAGCAGCTTAGTCGGTCGGACTAGTAGGGGCCGAGGAGATACGCAGTATTTT. The chain uses TRBV11-2 and TRBJ2-3, with 7 bases that match TRBD2. The length of the CDR3 is 19 residues. V lost 1 base and J lost 5; bases outside the gene matches: 18. Germline V gene sequence: CDR1 SGHAT, CDR2 FQNNGV.

V and J are TRBV7-3 and TRBJ1-1, with D perhaps TRBD1 (5 bases). V shed 6 bases and J shed 4 bases, with 12 bases lying between them. Looked up from germline, CDR1 is SGHTA and CDR2 is FQGTGA. The CDR3 is made up of 13 amino acids. CDR3 protein: CASSLEGSTEAFF. The CDR3 nucleotides are TGTGCCAGCAGTTTAGAGGGGAGCACTGAAGCTTTCTTT.

This clonotype turned up a few times. V is TRBV14 and J is TRBJ2-3; 14 nucleotides match TRBD2. The J segment lost 2 bases and the V segment lost 4 bases, leaving 14 bases of the junction unmatched. Per the germline V gene, CDR1 is SGHDN and CDR2 is FVKESK. The CDR3 contains 20 residues. In DNA form, the CDR3 reads TGTGCCAGCAGCCGCCCTATCGGGACTAGCGGGAGTCGGTACACAGATACGCAGTATTTT. Its protein is CASSRPIGTSGSRYTDTQYF.